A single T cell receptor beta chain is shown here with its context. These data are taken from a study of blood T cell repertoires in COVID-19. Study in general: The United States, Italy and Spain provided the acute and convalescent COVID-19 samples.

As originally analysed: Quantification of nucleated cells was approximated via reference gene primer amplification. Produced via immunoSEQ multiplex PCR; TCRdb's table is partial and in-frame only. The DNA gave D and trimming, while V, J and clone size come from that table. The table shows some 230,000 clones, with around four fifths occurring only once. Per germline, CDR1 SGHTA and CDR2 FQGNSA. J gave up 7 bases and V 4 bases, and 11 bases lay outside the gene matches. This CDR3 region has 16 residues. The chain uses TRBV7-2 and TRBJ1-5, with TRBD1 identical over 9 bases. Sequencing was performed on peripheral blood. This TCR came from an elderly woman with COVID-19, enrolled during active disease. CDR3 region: CASSSRRDRVNQPQHF. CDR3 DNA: TGTGCCAGCAGCTCGCGCCGGGACAGGGTAAACCAGCCCCAGCATTTT.